The clone carrying this TCR beta chain was detected only a few times. The antigen is undetermined. TCRdb re-called the 5' RACE reads through MiXCR, storing one row per CDR3 protein. The sample carries approximately 350,000 distinct CDR3 sequences, over 9% recorded once. The sample belongs to a study of identical twins. Germline trimming cut 2 bases from V and 8 bases from J; bases unmatched to any gene: 6. The CDR3 loop spans 14 amino acids. Each donor (without exception) was a healthy Caucasian. Study-level points and caveats: Because invariant MAIT and iNKT cells could be present, zero-insertion analyses could be partly confounded. Fewer insertions characterized abundant cord blood beta clonotypes, whereas memory repertoires showed none. Weaker excess sharing between twins was seen in beta out-of-frame sequences.

This same sample was also taken into another study, of yellow fever vaccine responses in identical twins.

The genes are TRBV12-3 or TRBV12-4 and TRBJ1-2; 9 positions agree with TRBD1. This sequence was found in a woman younger than 30 in good health. Sequenced: CD8+ T cells sorted from blood. For the CDR3, the DNA is TGTGCCAGCAGTTTAACACAGGGGGCTGAAGGCTACACCTTC. Its translation: CASSLTQGAEGYTF.